The T cell receptor beta chain under discussion was sequenced for a study of T cell responses to AZD1222 COVID-19 vaccine. Produced via immunoSEQ multiplex PCR; TCRdb's table is partial and in-frame only. Of approximately 100,000 clones listed, around nine tenths are singletons. The TCR was taken from an adult in good health. The sample in question was peripheral blood, obtained on day 0 of AZD1222 vaccination.

CDR3 sequence reads: CASVLAGESGANVLTF. CDR3 coding DNA: TGTGCCAGCGTATTAGCGGGAGAGTCTGGGGCCAACGTCCTGACTTTC. This chain joins TRBV11-3 and TRBJ2-6, with 9 bases that match TRBD2. The CDR3 covers 16 residues. From germline, CDR1 is SGHNT and CDR2 YENEEA. With V trimmed by 8 bases and J by 1 base, 6 bases remained unmatched.